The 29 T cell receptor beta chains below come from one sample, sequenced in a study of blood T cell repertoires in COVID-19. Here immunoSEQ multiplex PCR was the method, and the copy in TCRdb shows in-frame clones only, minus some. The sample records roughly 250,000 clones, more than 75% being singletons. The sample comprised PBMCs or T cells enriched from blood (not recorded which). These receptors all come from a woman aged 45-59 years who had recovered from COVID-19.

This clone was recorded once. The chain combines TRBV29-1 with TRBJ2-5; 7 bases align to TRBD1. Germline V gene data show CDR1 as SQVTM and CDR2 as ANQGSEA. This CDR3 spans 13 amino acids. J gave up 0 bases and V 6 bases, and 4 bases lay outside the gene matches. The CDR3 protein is CSVVGQNQETQYF. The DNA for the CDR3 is TGCAGCGTAGTGGGACAGAACCAAGAGACCCAGTACTTC.

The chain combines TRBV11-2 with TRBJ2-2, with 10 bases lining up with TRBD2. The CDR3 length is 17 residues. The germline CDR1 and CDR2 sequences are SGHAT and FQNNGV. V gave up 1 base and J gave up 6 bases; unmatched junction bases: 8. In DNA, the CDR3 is TGTGCCAGCAGCTTAGGAGCGGGAGGGCCTTACCCCGGGGAGCTGTTTTTT. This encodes CASSLGAGGPYPGELFF.

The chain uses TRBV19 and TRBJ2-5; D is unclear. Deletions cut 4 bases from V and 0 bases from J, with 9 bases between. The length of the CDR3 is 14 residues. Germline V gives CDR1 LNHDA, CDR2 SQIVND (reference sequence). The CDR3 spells CASSSVPYQETQYF. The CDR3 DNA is TGTGCCAGTAGTAGCGTACCGTACCAAGAGACCCAGTACTTC.

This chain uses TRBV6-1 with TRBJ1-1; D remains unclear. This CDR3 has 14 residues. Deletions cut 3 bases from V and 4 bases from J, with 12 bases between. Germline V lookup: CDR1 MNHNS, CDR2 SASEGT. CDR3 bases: TGTGCCAGCAGTGAGGCAGGCTTTAGCACTGAAGCTTTCTTT. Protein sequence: CASSEAGFSTEAFF.

The CDR3 nucleotides are TGTGCCAGTAAGCTGGGCGCTAGCACAGATACGCAGTATTTT. Translating gives CASKLGASTDTQYF. The gene calls are TRBV7-3 and TRBJ2-3; no firm D call. V lost 9 bases and J 0 bases, leaving 13 bases between the germline ends. The germline CDR1 and CDR2 sequences are SGHTA and FQGTGA. The length of the CDR3 is 14 residues.

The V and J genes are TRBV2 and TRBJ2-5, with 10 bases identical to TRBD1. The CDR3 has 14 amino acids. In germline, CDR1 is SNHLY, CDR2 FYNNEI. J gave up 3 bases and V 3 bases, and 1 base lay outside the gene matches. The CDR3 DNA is TGTGCCAGCAGTGACGGGACAGGGGAAGAGACCCAGTACTTC. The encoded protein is CASSDGTGEETQYF.

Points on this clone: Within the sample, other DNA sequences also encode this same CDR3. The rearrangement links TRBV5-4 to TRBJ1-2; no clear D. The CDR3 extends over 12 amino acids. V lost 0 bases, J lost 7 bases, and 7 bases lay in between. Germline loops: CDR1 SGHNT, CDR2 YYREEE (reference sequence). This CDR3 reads CASSLVSGGYTF. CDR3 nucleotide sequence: TGTGCCAGCAGCTTGGTATCGGGTGGCTACACCTTC.

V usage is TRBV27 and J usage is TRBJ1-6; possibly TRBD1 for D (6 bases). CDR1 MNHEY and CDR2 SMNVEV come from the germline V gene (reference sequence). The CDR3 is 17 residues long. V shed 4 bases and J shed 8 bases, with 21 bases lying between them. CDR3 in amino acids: CASSSRQVTWFDSPLHF. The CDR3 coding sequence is TGTGCCAGCAGTTCCCGACAGGTTACGTGGTTCGATTCACCCCTCCACTTT.

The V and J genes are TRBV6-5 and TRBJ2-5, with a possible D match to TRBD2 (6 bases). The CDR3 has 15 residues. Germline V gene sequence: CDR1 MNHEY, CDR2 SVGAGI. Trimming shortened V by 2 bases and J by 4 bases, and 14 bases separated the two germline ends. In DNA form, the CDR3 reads TGTGCCAGCAGTTACGAGGCTAGCGTCCCAGAGACCCAGTACTTC. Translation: CASSYEASVPETQYF.

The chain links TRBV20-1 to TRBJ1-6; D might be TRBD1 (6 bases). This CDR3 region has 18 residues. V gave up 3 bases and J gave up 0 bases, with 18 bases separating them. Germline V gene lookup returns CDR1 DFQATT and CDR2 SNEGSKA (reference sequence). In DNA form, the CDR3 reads TGCAGTGCTAGTGATCAGGGACATCAAGGCTCCTATAATTCACCCCTCCACTTT. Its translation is CSASDQGHQGSYNSPLHF.

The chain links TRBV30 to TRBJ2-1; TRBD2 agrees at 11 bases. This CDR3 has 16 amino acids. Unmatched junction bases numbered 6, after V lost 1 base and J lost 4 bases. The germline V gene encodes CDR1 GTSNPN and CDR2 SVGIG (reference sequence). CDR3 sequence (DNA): TGTGCCTGGAGTGATACTAGCGGGGGAGTATACAATGAGCAGTTCTTC. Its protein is CAWSDTSGGVYNEQFF.

The CDR3 loop is CASRLAGGPVANEQFF. The CDR3 DNA is TGTGCCAGTAGACTAGCGGGAGGGCCGGTAGCTAATGAGCAGTTCTTC. The chain employs TRBV19 and TRBJ2-1; 13 bases align to TRBD2. The ends lost 6 bases at V and 7 bases at J; junction bases unmatched: 9. Looked up from germline, CDR1 is LNHDA and CDR2 is SQIVND (reference sequence). The CDR3 sequence is 16 residues long.

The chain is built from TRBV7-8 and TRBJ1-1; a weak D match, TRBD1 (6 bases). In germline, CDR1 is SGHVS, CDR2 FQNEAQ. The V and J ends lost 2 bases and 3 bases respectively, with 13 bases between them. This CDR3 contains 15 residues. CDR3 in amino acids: CASSLIQGGDTEAFF. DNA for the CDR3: TGTGCCAGCAGCTTAATACAGGGTGGCGACACTGAAGCTTTCTTT.

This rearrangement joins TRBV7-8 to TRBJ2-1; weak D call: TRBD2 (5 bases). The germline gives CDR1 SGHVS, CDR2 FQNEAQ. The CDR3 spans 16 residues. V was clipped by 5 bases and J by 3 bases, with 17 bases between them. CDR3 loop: CASSTTTLGVYNEQFF. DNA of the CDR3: TGTGCCAGCAGCACCACAACTCTCGGGGTCTACAATGAGCAGTTCTTC.

The CDR3 loop is CATSRSGTGVNQPQHF. CDR3 sequence (DNA): TGTGCCACCAGCAGATCGGGGACAGGGGTTAATCAGCCCCAGCATTTT. The chain couples TRBV15 to TRBJ1-5; 10 positions agree with TRBD1. V lost 2 bases, J lost 4 bases, and 5 bases stayed unmatched. In germline, CDR1 is LNHNV, CDR2 YYDKDF (reference sequence). The CDR3 length is 16 residues. The full variable domain, in which reference TRBV15 and TRBJ1-5 provide the parts outside the CDR3, is DAMVIQNPRYQVTQFGKPVTLSCSQTLNHNVMYWYQQKSSQAPKLLFHYYDKDFNNEADTPDNFQSRRPNTSFCFLDIRSPGLGDTAMYLCATSRSGTGVNQPQHFGDGTRLSIL.

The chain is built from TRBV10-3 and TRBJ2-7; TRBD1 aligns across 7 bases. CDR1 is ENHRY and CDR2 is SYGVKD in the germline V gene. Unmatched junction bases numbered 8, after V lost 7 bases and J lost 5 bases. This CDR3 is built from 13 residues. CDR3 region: CAINYDRVDEQYF. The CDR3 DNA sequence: TGTGCCATCAATTACGACAGGGTAGACGAGCAGTACTTC.

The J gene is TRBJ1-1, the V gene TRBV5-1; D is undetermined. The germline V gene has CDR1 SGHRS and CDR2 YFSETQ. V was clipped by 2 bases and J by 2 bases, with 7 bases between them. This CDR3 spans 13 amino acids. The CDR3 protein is CASSLVLNTEAFF. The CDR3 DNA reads TGCGCCAGCAGCTTAGTACTAAACACTGAAGCTTTCTTT. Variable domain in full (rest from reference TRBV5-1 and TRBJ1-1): KAGVTQTPRYLIKTRGQQVTLSCSPISGHRSVSWYQQTPGQGLQFLFEYFSETQRNKGNFPGRFSGRQFSNSRSEMNVSTLELGDSALYLCASSLVLNTEAFFGQGTRLTVV.

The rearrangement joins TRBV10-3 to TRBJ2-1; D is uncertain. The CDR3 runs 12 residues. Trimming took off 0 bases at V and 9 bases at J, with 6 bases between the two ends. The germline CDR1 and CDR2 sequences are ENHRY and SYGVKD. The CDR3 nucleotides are TGTGCCATCAGTGAGTCCCGGTTTGAGCAGTTCTTC. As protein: CAISESRFEQFF.

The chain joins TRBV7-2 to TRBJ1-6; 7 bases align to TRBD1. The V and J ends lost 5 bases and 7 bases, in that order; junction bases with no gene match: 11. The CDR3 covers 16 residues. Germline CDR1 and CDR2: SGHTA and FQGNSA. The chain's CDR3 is CASSHSTGTVNSPLHF. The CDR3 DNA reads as TGTGCCAGCAGCCATAGTACCGGGACAGTAAATTCACCCCTCCACTTT. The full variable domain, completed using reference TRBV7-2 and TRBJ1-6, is GAGVSQSPSNKVTEKGKDVELRCDPISGHTALYWYRQSLGQGLEFLIYFQGNSAPDKSGLPSDRFSAERTGGSVSTLTIQRTQQEDSAVYLCASSHSTGTVNSPLHFGNGTRLTVT.

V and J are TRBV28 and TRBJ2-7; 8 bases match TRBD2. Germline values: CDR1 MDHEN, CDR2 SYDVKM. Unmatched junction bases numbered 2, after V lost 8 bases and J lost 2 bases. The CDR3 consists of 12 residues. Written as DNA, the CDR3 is TGTGCCAGCCGACTAGCGCCCTACGAGCAGTACTTC. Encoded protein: CASRLAPYEQYF.

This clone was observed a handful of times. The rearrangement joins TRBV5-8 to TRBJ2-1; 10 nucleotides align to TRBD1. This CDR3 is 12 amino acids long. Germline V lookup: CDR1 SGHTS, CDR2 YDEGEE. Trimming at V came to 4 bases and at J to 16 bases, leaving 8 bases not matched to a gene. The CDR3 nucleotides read TGTGCCAGCAGCCCCGGGGACAGGGGCCACTTCTTC. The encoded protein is CASSPGDRGHFF.

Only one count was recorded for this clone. The CDR3, as DNA: TGTGCCAGCTCACTATCGACAGGGGGCGGAAACACCATATATTTT. Translated, it gives CASSLSTGGGNTIYF. The J gene is TRBJ1-3, the V gene TRBV18; 10 bases are shared with TRBD1. Losses at the gene ends were 4 bases for V and 4 bases for J; bases not matched to a gene: 4. Germline assignment: CDR1 KGHSH and CDR2 LQKENI. The CDR3 consists of 15 residues.

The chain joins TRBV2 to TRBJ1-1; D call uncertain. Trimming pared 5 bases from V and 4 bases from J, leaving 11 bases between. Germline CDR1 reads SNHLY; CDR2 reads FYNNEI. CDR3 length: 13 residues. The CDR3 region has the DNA TGTGCCAGCAGTCCCGCGGGCATCACTGAAGCTTTCTTT. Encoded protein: CASSPAGITEAFF.

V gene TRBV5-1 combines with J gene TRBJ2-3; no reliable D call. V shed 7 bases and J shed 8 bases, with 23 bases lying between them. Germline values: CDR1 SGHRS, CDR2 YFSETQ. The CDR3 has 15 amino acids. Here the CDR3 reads CASSLTPNTVATQYF. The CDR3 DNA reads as TGCGCCAGCTCCCTCACCCCTAACACAGTGGCTACGCAGTATTTT.

This chain's CDR3 is CASRASSGRFNEQYF. As DNA, the CDR3 is TGTGCCAGCAGGGCGTCGAGCGGGAGGTTTAACGAGCAGTACTTC. The chain recombines TRBV2 with TRBJ2-7, with 9 bases fitting TRBD2. V was pared by 6 bases and J by 5 bases, with 11 bases of the junction left unmatched. The CDR3 has 15 residues. CDR1 is SNHLY and CDR2 is FYNNEI in the germline V gene.

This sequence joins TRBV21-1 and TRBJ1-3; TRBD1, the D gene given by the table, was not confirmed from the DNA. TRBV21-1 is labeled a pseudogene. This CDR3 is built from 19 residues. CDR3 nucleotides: TGTGCCAGCAGCGGCCGGGACAGCAATCATCTACCTACTGGAAACACCATATATTTT. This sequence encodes CASSGRDSNHLPTGNTIYF.

CDR3 DNA: TGTGCCGGGGGGAGTGAAAAACTGTTTTTT. It specifies CAGGSEKLFF. The rearrangement uses TRBV30 and TRBJ1-4; a weak D match, TRBD1 (5 bases). Trimming removed 8 bases at V and 7 bases at J, with 8 bases between. Germline-derived CDR1 and CDR2 are GTSNPN and SVGIG (reference sequence). CDR3 length equals 10 residues.

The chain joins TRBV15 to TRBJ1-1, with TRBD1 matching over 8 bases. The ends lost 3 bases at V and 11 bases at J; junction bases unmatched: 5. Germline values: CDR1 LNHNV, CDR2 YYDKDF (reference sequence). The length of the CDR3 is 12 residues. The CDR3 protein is CATSRGGTGAFF. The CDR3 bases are TGTGCCACCAGCAGGGGAGGGACAGGCGCTTTCTTT. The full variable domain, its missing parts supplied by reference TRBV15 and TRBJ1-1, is DAMVIQNPRYQVTQFGKPVTLSCSQTLNHNVMYWYQQKSSQAPKLLFHYYDKDFNNEADTPDNFQSRRPNTSFCFLDIRSPGLGDTAMYLCATSRGGTGAFFGQGTRLTVV.

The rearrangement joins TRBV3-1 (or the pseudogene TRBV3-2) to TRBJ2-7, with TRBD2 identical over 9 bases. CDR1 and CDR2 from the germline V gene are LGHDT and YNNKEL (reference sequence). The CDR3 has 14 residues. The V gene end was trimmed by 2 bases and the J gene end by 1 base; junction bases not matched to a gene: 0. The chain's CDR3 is CASSQLAGSYEQYF. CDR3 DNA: TGTGCCAGCAGCCAACTAGCGGGGTCCTACGAGCAGTACTTC.